These T cell receptor beta chains were read from a single sample in a study of OX40 agonist ivuxolimab in advanced cancers. The repertoire was sequenced with immunoSEQ multiplex PCR; TCRdb's copy has only in-frame clones and lacks some. The sample contains about 91,000 clones, approximately 84% of which appear only once. Material: CD4+ or CD8+ T cells sorted from blood, obtained in a trial of the OX40 agonist ivuxolimab. The source of these receptors is an adult with an advanced solid tumor such as melanoma, head and neck, liver or kidney cancer. Both conserved end residues are part of each CDR3. D genes are given only for firm matches. The listing skips clone size in some rows; elsewhere it reads once, few, many or a size class.

abundance,v_gene,d_gene,j_gene,CDR3nt,CDR3aa
once,TRBV5-4,TRBD2,TRBJ2-3,TGTGCCAGCAGCTTGGATGGACTAGCGGGCGCCGATACGCAGTATTTT,CASSLDGLAGADTQYF
-,TRBV5-5,-,TRBJ2-7,TGTGCCAGCAAGGCAGGCGGGCCCTCCTACGAGCAGTACTTC,CASKAGGPSYEQYF
once,TRBV28,TRBD1,TRBJ2-3,TGTGCCAGCAGTTTCTCCGACAGGGTTGATACGCAGTATTTT,CASSFSDRVDTQYF
-,TRBV29-1,TRBD1,TRBJ2-5,TGCAGCGCGGAGACAGGGCCTCAAGAGACCCAGTACTTC,CSAETGPQETQYF
-,TRBV7-6,TRBD2,TRBJ2-7,TGTGCCAGCAGCTTAGTGGGGAGGACTAGCGGGAGGGTACATCCCTACGAGCAGTACTTC,CASSLVGRTSGRVHPYEQYF
-,TRBV5-4,TRBD2,TRBJ2-1,TGTGCCAGCAGCCTTAACCTAGCGGCCAGCTCCTACAATGAGCAGTTCTTC,CASSLNLAASSYNEQFF
-,TRBV4-1,-,TRBJ2-5,TGCGCCAGCAGCCAAGATGGGACTGACCTCGGTCGGGAGACCCAGTACTTC,CASSQDGTDLGRETQYF
-,TRBV5-8,TRBD2,TRBJ2-3,TGTGCCAGCAGCTTGGGACTAGCGGGAGGACCGGGCACAGATACGCAGTATTTT,CASSLGLAGGPGTDTQYF
-,TRBV4-1,TRBD1,TRBJ1-4,TGCGCCAGCAGCCAAGCCGGGACAGGGAATGAAAAACTGTTTTTT,CASSQAGTGNEKLFF
-,TRBV5-1,-,TRBJ2-7,TGCGCCAGCAGCCTGGCATCAGGGCTCTACGAGCAGTACTTC,CASSLASGLYEQYF
-,TRBV7-2,-,TRBJ1-5,TGTGCCAGCAGCTTTTCACGGGGCGGCAATCAGCCCCAGCATTTT,CASSFSRGGNQPQHF
-,TRBV6-1,-,TRBJ1-3,TGTGCCAGCAGAATCCAGGGCCGAACTGGAAACACCATATATTTT,CASRIQGRTGNTIYF
-,TRBV18,-,TRBJ2-6,TGTGCCAGCTCATTCCGGGTCACCCCCTCTGGGGCCAACGTCCTGACTTTC,CASSFRVTPSGANVLTF
once,TRBV6-5,-,TRBJ1-1,TGTGCCAGCAGCCGACAGGTTGACACTGAAGCTTTCTTT,CASSRQVDTEAFF
-,TRBV5-1,-,TRBJ2-5,TGCGCCAGCAGCTCGCAAGAGACCCAGTACTTC,CASSSQETQYF
-,TRBV7-6,TRBD1,TRBJ1-1,TGTGCCAGCAGCTTAGCTCAGGGGGCGGTCACTGAAGCTTTCTTT,CASSLAQGAVTEAFF
-,TRBV9,TRBD2,TRBJ2-7,TGTGCCAGCAGCGAGGGACTAGCGGGGGTCTACGAGCAGTACTTC,CASSEGLAGVYEQYF
-,TRBV7-9,-,TRBJ2-7,TGTGCCAGCAGCTTAGTCTCGGGGACTGACGAGCAGTACTTC,CASSLVSGTDEQYF
-,TRBV7-6,-,TRBJ1-1,TGTGCCAGCAGCTTAGAATGGGAAATTGCAGTGAACACTGAAGCTTTCTTT,CASSLEWEIAVNTEAFF
-,TRBV5-4,TRBD2,TRBJ2-2,TGTGCCAGCAGCGAGGCCGGGACTAGTTTCTCCGGGGAGCTGTTTTTT,CASSEAGTSFSGELFF
once,TRBV6-1,-,TRBJ1-5,TGTGCCAGCAGTGAAAGTGGGTTGAGGTATGGTCAGCCCCAGCATTTT,CASSESGLRYGQPQHF
-,TRBV7-9,-,TRBJ1-2,TGTGCCAGCAGCTTAATTGTGGATTCTACAACCTTC,CASSLIVDSTTF
-,TRBV7-9,-,TRBJ2-3,TGTGCCAGCAGCTTAGGGGCTGCAACAGATACGCAGTATTTT,CASSLGAATDTQYF
-,TRBV27,TRBD1,TRBJ2-7,TGTGCCAGCAGTTTAAGGGACAGGGGGCACTACGAGCAGTACTTC,CASSLRDRGHYEQYF
-,TRBV7-2,TRBD2,TRBJ2-7,TGTGCCAGCAGCCGTAAGATAGGGGACTACCCTATCGAGCAGTACTTC,CASSRKIGDYPIEQYF
-,TRBV6-6,-,TRBJ2-1,TGTGCCAGCAGTCACGGGACGGTAAACAATGAGCAGTTCTTC,CASSHGTVNNEQFF
-,TRBV5-4,-,TRBJ2-3,TGTGCCAGCAGCTTGGCCTCGGGGACCTCGACAGATACGCAGTATTTT,CASSLASGTSTDTQYF
once,TRBV11-3,-,TRBJ1-1,TGTGCCAGCAGCCCCCGGGCCCCCTCGGAAGCTTTCTTT,CASSPRAPSEAFF
-,TRBV27,-,TRBJ2-3,TGTGCCAGCAGCTTGGGGCTAGCTGAGGATACGCAGTATTTT,CASSLGLAEDTQYF
once,TRBV7-9,-,TRBJ2-7,TGTGCCAGCAGCTTAGCGTTAAGAGAGGGCGAGCAGTACTTC,CASSLALREGEQYF
-,TRBV11-3,-,TRBJ2-2,TGTGCCAGCAGCTTAGCATTTGACACCGGGGAGCTGTTTTTT,CASSLAFDTGELFF
-,TRBV9,TRBD2,TRBJ2-1,TGTGCCAGCAGCGTAGAGGGACTAGCGGGAGTAGGTGGGATGTATGAGCAGTTCTTC,CASSVEGLAGVGGMYEQFF
-,TRBV11-3,-,TRBJ1-3,TGTGCCAGCAGCCTCGGAGGACTGGACTCTGGAAACACCATATATTTT,CASSLGGLDSGNTIYF
-,TRBV10-3,-,TRBJ2-7,TGTGCCATCAGTTACGATGGGGACGAGCAGTACTTC,CAISYDGDEQYF
-,TRBV2,-,TRBJ2-7,TGTGCTTCCGGCCGGGACACCGGACCCTACGAGCAGTACTTC,CASGRDTGPYEQYF
-,TRBV6-5,-,TRBJ1-1,TGTGCCAGCAGTTTCGTCGGGGGGACTGAAGCTTTCTTT,CASSFVGGTEAFF
once,TRBV5-6,-,TRBJ1-1,TGTGCCAGCAGCTCCAGGACAGCAAACGAAGCTTTCTTT,CASSSRTANEAFF
-,TRBV2,-,TRBJ2-5,TGTGCCAGCAGTAAAGGCCAGGGGAGAGGGTCCCAGTACTTC,CASSKGQGRGSQYF
-,TRBV28,-,TRBJ1-2,TGTGCCAGCAGTCAAAGGACTGGGGGGGGCTACACCTTC,CASSQRTGGGYTF
-,TRBV2,-,TRBJ2-3,TGTGCCAGCAGTGAAGCCCGTCCGGGGGATACGCAGTATTTT,CASSEARPGDTQYF
-,TRBV28,TRBD1,TRBJ1-3,TGTGCCAGCAGCCCCGGGACAGGGAGCGGAAACACCATATATTTT,CASSPGTGSGNTIYF